Sequencing of this T cell receptor (beta chain) was carried out in a study of blood T cell repertoires in COVID-19. Whole-study context: The origin of the acute and convalescent COVID-19 samples was the United States, Italy and Spain. PBMCs, B-cell-depleted T cells, or T cells were the source of the cDNA or gDNA that made up the material.

In the study's own analysis: Counts of nucleated cells, estimated from reference gene primer amplification, were obtained. Produced via immunoSEQ multiplex PCR; TCRdb's table is partial and in-frame only. V and J calls and clone size come straight from that table; D and trimming were deduced from the DNA. In the table there are about 95,000 clones, just over 90% of which are singletons. V was shortened by 6 bases and J by 2 bases, with 11 bases between the two germline ends. The germline gives CDR1 KGHSH, CDR2 LQKENI. This CDR3 is 14 amino acids long. Sample: peripheral blood. The sequence was obtained from a woman aged 45 to 65 in a cohort sampled during active COVID-19. V and J are TRBV18 and TRBJ1-3; weak D call: TRBD1 (6 bases). The CDR3 protein is CASSAGVPGNTIYF. The CDR3, as DNA: TGTGCCAGCTCTGCAGGGGTCCCTGGAAACACCATATATTTT.